These T cell receptor beta chains were read from a single sample in a study of T cell responses to AZD1222 COVID-19 vaccine. The assay was immunoSEQ multiplex PCR, and TCRdb's table has in-frame clones only and misses some. This sample has about 86,000 clones, with roughly 86% found just once. The sequenced sample was peripheral blood, obtained on day 0 of AZD1222 vaccination. Receptor source: an adult in good health. Both conserved end residues are part of each CDR3. The D gene is left open where the match is weak. The size of a clone is reported for some rows only, either as once, few or many, or as a class for expanded clones.

d_gene: TRBD1; v_gene: TRBV19; j_gene: TRBJ2-5; abundance: few; CDR3aa: CASRGQETQYF; CDR3nt: TGTGCCAGTAGGGGACAGGAGACCCAGTACTTC
d_gene: NA; v_gene: TRBV28; j_gene: TRBJ1-1; abundance: NA; CDR3aa: CASRLPGLSLAEAFF; CDR3nt: TGTGCCAGCAGGCTACCGGGACTCTCGCTGGCTGAAGCTTTCTTT
d_gene: NA; v_gene: TRBV7-3; j_gene: TRBJ1-1; abundance: NA; CDR3aa: CASSLTGEWAEAFF; CDR3nt: TGTGCCAGCAGCTTAACTGGGGAATGGGCTGAAGCTTTCTTT
d_gene: NA; v_gene: TRBV10-3; j_gene: TRBJ1-4; abundance: NA; CDR3aa: CAIREEPNEKLFF; CDR3nt: TGTGCCATCAGGGAGGAACCTAATGAAAAACTGTTTTTT
d_gene: TRBD2; v_gene: TRBV28; j_gene: TRBJ2-1; abundance: NA; CDR3aa: CASSSSGQGLNEQFF; CDR3nt: TGTGCCAGCAGTTCTAGCGGGCAGGGCCTCAATGAGCAGTTCTTC
d_gene: NA; v_gene: TRBV11-2; j_gene: TRBJ1-4; abundance: NA; CDR3aa: CASSNGGHWGEKLFF; CDR3nt: TGTGCCAGCAGCAATGGAGGACATTGGGGTGAAAAACTGTTTTTT
d_gene: TRBD1; v_gene: TRBV6-2/TRBV6-3; j_gene: TRBJ1-6; abundance: NA; CDR3aa: CASSPRDRVNSPLHF; CDR3nt: TGTGCCAGCAGCCCCCGGGACAGGGTCAATTCACCCCTCCACTTT
d_gene: TRBD2; v_gene: TRBV18; j_gene: TRBJ2-1; abundance: NA; CDR3aa: CASSPPGLAKDNEQFF; CDR3nt: TGTGCCAGCTCACCACCGGGACTAGCAAAGGACAATGAGCAGTTCTTC
d_gene: TRBD1; v_gene: TRBV7-8; j_gene: TRBJ1-5; abundance: once; CDR3aa: CASSPGTGSNQPQHF; CDR3nt: TGTGCCAGCAGCCCTGGGACAGGGAGCAATCAGCCCCAGCATTTT
d_gene: NA; v_gene: TRBV7-6; j_gene: TRBJ2-7; abundance: NA; CDR3aa: CASSPRAGSTYEQYF; CDR3nt: TGTGCCAGCAGCCCTAGGGCTGGCTCCACCTACGAGCAGTACTTC
d_gene: TRBD1; v_gene: TRBV10-3; j_gene: TRBJ1-5; abundance: NA; CDR3aa: CAIRGDRAHNQPQHF; CDR3nt: TGTGCCATCAGGGGGGACAGGGCCCATAATCAGCCCCAGCATTTT
d_gene: TRBD1; v_gene: TRBV9; j_gene: TRBJ1-3; abundance: NA; CDR3aa: CASSVETGLDTIYF; CDR3nt: TGTGCCAGCAGCGTAGAGACAGGGTTGGACACCATATATTTT
d_gene: NA; v_gene: TRBV27; j_gene: TRBJ2-3; abundance: NA; CDR3aa: CASSPSWPTITQYF; CDR3nt: TGTGCCAGCAGTCCCTCTTGGCCTACAATAACGCAGTATTTT
d_gene: NA; v_gene: TRBV20-1; j_gene: TRBJ1-5; abundance: NA; CDR3aa: CSASGWGAMGNQPQHF; CDR3nt: TGCAGTGCTAGTGGATGGGGGGCGATGGGCAATCAGCCCCAGCATTTT
d_gene: NA; v_gene: TRBV28; j_gene: TRBJ1-1; abundance: NA; CDR3aa: CASSLGWLGAEPFEAFF; CDR3nt: TGTGCCAGCAGTTTAGGGTGGTTGGGGGCCGAGCCCTTTGAAGCTTTCTTT
d_gene: NA; v_gene: TRBV28; j_gene: TRBJ2-3; abundance: NA; CDR3aa: CASSSPGYGQYF; CDR3nt: TGTGCCAGCAGTTCCCCAGGGTATGGGCAGTATTTT
d_gene: NA; v_gene: TRBV5-6; j_gene: TRBJ1-5; abundance: NA; CDR3aa: CASSFYSENQPQHF; CDR3nt: TGTGCCAGCAGCTTTTATTCCGAAAATCAGCCCCAGCATTTT
d_gene: NA; v_gene: TRBV27; j_gene: TRBJ2-7; abundance: NA; CDR3aa: CASSLRTDGYEQYF; CDR3nt: TGTGCCAGCAGTTTAAGGACTGACGGATACGAGCAGTACTTC
d_gene: TRBD1; v_gene: TRBV7-8; j_gene: TRBJ1-6; abundance: NA; CDR3aa: CASSLGTGGFGYNSPLHF; CDR3nt: TGTGCCAGCAGCTTAGGGACAGGGGGCTTTGGATATAATTCACCCCTCCACTTT
d_gene: NA; v_gene: TRBV7-9; j_gene: TRBJ2-2; abundance: once; CDR3aa: CASSLGRRRNTGELFF; CDR3nt: TGTGCCAGCAGCTTAGGTAGGCGAAGGAACACCGGGGAGCTGTTTTTT
d_gene: NA; v_gene: TRBV28; j_gene: TRBJ2-7; abundance: NA; CDR3aa: CASSLGGPNYEQYF; CDR3nt: TGTGCCAGCAGTTTAGGGGGGCCCAACTACGAGCAGTACTTC
d_gene: TRBD2; v_gene: TRBV7-9; j_gene: TRBJ2-1; abundance: NA; CDR3aa: CASSLVSGRINEQFF; CDR3nt: TGTGCCAGCAGCTTAGTTAGCGGGAGGATCAATGAGCAGTTCTTC
d_gene: NA; v_gene: TRBV5-6; j_gene: TRBJ2-3; abundance: NA; CDR3aa: CASLTGGAAPDTQYF; CDR3nt: TGTGCCAGCCTTACCGGGGGCGCGGCCCCAGATACGCAGTATTTT
d_gene: TRBD1; v_gene: TRBV7-9; j_gene: TRBJ2-1; abundance: NA; CDR3aa: CASSLDAGGGYNEQFF; CDR3nt: TGTGCCAGCAGCTTAGACGCAGGGGGCGGCTACAATGAGCAGTTCTTC
d_gene: NA; v_gene: TRBV28; j_gene: TRBJ2-1; abundance: NA; CDR3aa: CASSSQSEQFF; CDR3nt: TGTGCCAGCAGTTCCCAGAGTGAGCAGTTCTTC
d_gene: NA; v_gene: TRBV6-5; j_gene: TRBJ1-6; abundance: NA; CDR3aa: CASSYSTLLNNSPLHF; CDR3nt: TGTGCCAGCAGTTACTCTACACTGCTCAATAATTCACCCCTCCACTTT
d_gene: TRBD1; v_gene: TRBV4-3; j_gene: TRBJ1-2; abundance: NA; CDR3aa: CASSQVQGAHGYTF; CDR3nt: TGCGCCAGCAGCCAAGTGCAGGGGGCTCATGGCTACACCTTC
d_gene: TRBD1; v_gene: TRBV4-3; j_gene: TRBJ2-2; abundance: NA; CDR3aa: CASSQVPGQGPGELFF; CDR3nt: TGCGCCAGCAGCCAAGTCCCGGGACAGGGGCCCGGGGAGCTGTTTTTT
d_gene: NA; v_gene: TRBV4-1; j_gene: TRBJ2-7; abundance: few; CDR3aa: CASSQDPAAYEQYF; CDR3nt: TGCGCCAGCAGCCAAGATCCGGCAGCGTACGAGCAGTACTTC
d_gene: NA; v_gene: TRBV4-3; j_gene: TRBJ2-3; abundance: few; CDR3aa: CASSQETWADTQYF; CDR3nt: TGCGCCAGCAGCCAGGAGACCTGGGCAGATACGCAGTATTTT
d_gene: TRBD1; v_gene: TRBV6-4; j_gene: TRBJ1-1; abundance: NA; CDR3aa: CASSRDWTGGFMNTEAFF; CDR3nt: TGTGCCAGCAGTAGGGATTGGACAGGGGGTTTCATGAACACTGAAGCTTTCTTT
d_gene: TRBD1; v_gene: TRBV29-1; j_gene: TRBJ1-2; abundance: NA; CDR3aa: CSVNGQGRGGYTF; CDR3nt: TGCAGCGTTAACGGACAGGGGAGAGGTGGCTACACCTTC
d_gene: NA; v_gene: TRBV2; j_gene: TRBJ1-5; abundance: NA; CDR3aa: CASRAGFRVDQPQHF; CDR3nt: TGTGCCAGCAGGGCGGGGTTTCGAGTCGATCAGCCCCAGCATTTT
d_gene: TRBD1; v_gene: TRBV27; j_gene: TRBJ1-6; abundance: NA; CDR3aa: CASSLFLGPGQGRVGPLHF; CDR3nt: TGTGCCAGCAGTTTATTCCTCGGGCCGGGACAGGGAAGGGTCGGTCCCCTCCACTTT
d_gene: TRBD2; v_gene: TRBV18; j_gene: TRBJ2-7; abundance: NA; CDR3aa: CASSLRPTSGSSYEQYF; CDR3nt: TGTGCCAGCTCACTCCGACCTACTAGCGGGAGCTCCTACGAGCAGTACTTC
d_gene: NA; v_gene: TRBV11-2; j_gene: TRBJ2-4; abundance: NA; CDR3aa: CASSLSSQGQNIQYF; CDR3nt: TGTGCCAGCAGCTTAAGTAGTCAGGGGCAAAACATTCAGTACTTC
d_gene: TRBD1; v_gene: TRBV10-3; j_gene: TRBJ1-3; abundance: NA; CDR3aa: CASVKTGTDASGNTIYF; CDR3nt: TGTGCCAGCGTAAAGACAGGGACAGACGCCTCTGGAAACACCATATATTTT
d_gene: NA; v_gene: TRBV24-1; j_gene: TRBJ1-3; abundance: NA; CDR3aa: CATSDPSGSGNTIYF; CDR3nt: TGTGCCACCAGTGATCCCTCAGGCTCTGGAAACACCATATATTTT
d_gene: TRBD1; v_gene: TRBV9; j_gene: TRBJ1-1; abundance: once; CDR3aa: CASSVDYRGSNTEAFF; CDR3nt: TGTGCCAGCAGCGTAGATTACAGGGGAAGTAATACTGAAGCTTTCTTT
d_gene: TRBD2; v_gene: TRBV11-1; j_gene: TRBJ2-7; abundance: NA; CDR3aa: CAVASGETYEQYF; CDR3nt: TGTGCGGTTGCTAGCGGGGAGACCTACGAGCAGTACTTC
d_gene: TRBD1; v_gene: TRBV5-4; j_gene: TRBJ1-6; abundance: NA; CDR3aa: CASSLARGRNSPLHF; CDR3nt: TGTGCCAGCAGCTTGGCCAGGGGGCGGAATTCACCCCTCCACTTT
d_gene: NA; v_gene: TRBV29-1; j_gene: TRBJ1-5; abundance: NA; CDR3aa: CSVGLGPNQPQHF; CDR3nt: TGCAGCGTTGGATTGGGCCCCAATCAGCCCCAGCATTTT
d_gene: NA; v_gene: TRBV29-1; j_gene: TRBJ2-1; abundance: NA; CDR3aa: CSVGEQGWYNEQFF; CDR3nt: TGCAGCGTTGGCGAGCAGGGTTGGTACAATGAGCAGTTCTTC
d_gene: TRBD1; v_gene: TRBV3-1/TRBV3-2; j_gene: TRBJ2-3; abundance: few; CDR3aa: CASNGQGRDTQYF; CDR3nt: TGTGCCAGCAACGGACAGGGGAGAGATACGCAGTATTTT
d_gene: NA; v_gene: TRBV13; j_gene: TRBJ2-7; abundance: NA; CDR3aa: CASSSDSSYEQYF; CDR3nt: TGTGCCAGCAGCTCGGACAGCTCCTACGAGCAGTACTTC
d_gene: NA; v_gene: TRBV4-2; j_gene: TRBJ2-7; abundance: NA; CDR3aa: CASSQGLESSYEQYF; CDR3nt: TGTGCCAGCAGCCAAGGACTAGAAAGCTCCTACGAGCAGTACTTC